The clone carrying this T cell receptor (beta chain) was counted a single time. This specimen belongs to a study of blood T cell repertoires in COVID-19. The wider study: The samples span acute and convalescent COVID-19 from the United States, Italy and Spain. PBMCs, B-cell-depleted T cells, or T cells provided the cDNA or gDNA that made up the material.

V was cut by 4 bases and J by 0 bases, with 11 bases left in between. The CDR3 totals 15 residues. Germline V gene sequence: CDR1 SGHRS, CDR2 YFSETQ. Methods used by the authors: Counts of nucleated cells, estimated from reference gene primer amplification, were obtained. The data were produced by immunoSEQ multiplex PCR, yet TCRdb's version contains in-frame clones alone and is incomplete. V and J calls and clone size are given by that table; D and trimming were obtained from the DNA. The sample consists of about 230,000 clones, approximately 80% of them appearing once. Specimen: peripheral blood. The chain is built from TRBV5-1 and TRBJ1-3; D remains unclear. This TCR was recovered from a woman between 45 and 65 years old with acute or convalescent COVID-19. CDR3 nucleotides: TGCGCCAGCAGCCCGGACGGGGACTCTGGAAACACCATATATTTT. Its protein is CASSPDGDSGNTIYF.